A single sample is the source of the 18 T cell receptor beta chains below, sequenced in a study of early T cells in non-severe SARS-CoV-2 infection. TCRdb reanalysed the 5' RACE reads using MiXCR and keeps one entry per CDR3 protein. The data hold about 100,000 distinct CDR3 sequences, with under 15% observed a single time. Input material: whole blood. The source of these receptors is an adult who was a healthcare worker with PCR-confirmed SARS-CoV-2 infection or an uninfected control (not recorded which).

This clonotype was seen at least ten times. The genes are TRBV2 and TRBJ1-2; D not resolved. The germline V and J ends were trimmed by 2 bases and 4 bases, with 20 bases remaining between them. The CDR3 loop spans 17 amino acids. CDR1 and CDR2 from the germline V gene are SNHLY and FYNNEI. CDR3 sequence reads: CASSESAGLPRFYGYTF. The CDR3 nucleotides are TGTGCCAGCAGTGAATCGGCAGGCCTGCCCCGGTTCTATGGCTACACCTTC.

This clonotype was seen a few times. The J gene is TRBJ1-1, the V gene TRBV20-1; a possible D gene is TRBD1 (5 bases). The V end was cut by 3 bases, the J end by 1 base, with 15 bases between. Germline values: CDR1 DFQATT, CDR2 SNEGSKA (reference sequence). The CDR3 is 15 amino acids. The CDR3 here is CSARVPGRGNTEAFF. The CDR3, as DNA: TGCAGTGCTAGGGTACCGGGAAGGGGGAACACTGAAGCTTTCTTT.

This clonotype was recorded many times. The chain couples TRBV4-1 to TRBJ1-3; TRBD1 agrees at 8 bases. J was trimmed by 0 bases and V by 1 base; bases with no gene match: 2. CDR3 length: 16 amino acids. Germline assignment: CDR1 MGHRA and CDR2 YSYEKL. The CDR3 DNA is TGCGCCAGCAGCCAAGGACAGGGGCTCTCTGGAAACACCATATATTTT. Protein sequence: CASSQGQGLSGNTIYF.

This clonotype was seen only a few times. One end of the junction is discordant with germline, which a read error may explain. The rearrangement links TRBV29-1 to TRBJ1-3; tentative D call: TRBD1 (6 bases). The CDR3 consists of 13 residues. Germline lookup yields CDR1 SQVTM and CDR2 ANQGSEA. The CDR3: CASGEISGNTIYF. The CDR3 DNA follows: TGTGCCTCAGGGGAAATCTCTGGAAACACCATATATTTT.

This clonotype was counted at least ten times. V usage is TRBV28 and J usage is TRBJ1-2; D call uncertain. V lost 2 bases and J 8 bases, leaving 9 bases between the germline ends. This CDR3 is 12 amino acids long. The germline V gene has CDR1 MDHEN and CDR2 SYDVKM. The CDR3 bases are TGTGCCAGCAGTTTAGGGTTGGCGGGCTACACCTTC. Amino acid sequence: CASSLGLAGYTF.

This clonotype showed up many times. The chain is built from TRBV11-2 and TRBJ2-3; D is undetermined. The V and J ends lost 5 bases and 6 bases respectively, with 9 bases between them. The V gene's germline CDR1 is SGHAT and CDR2 FQNNGV. The CDR3 length is 12 residues. CDR3 coding DNA: TGTGCCAGCAGCCGTCAGAGGGATACGCAGTATTTT. Its protein product is CASSRQRDTQYF.

This clonotype was found a few times. The V gene is TRBV29-1, the J gene TRBJ2-1, with 13 bases that match TRBD2. Germline V CDR1 and CDR2: SQVTM, ANQGSEA. V shed 6 bases and J 7 bases; nucleotides not matched to a gene: 6. There are 14 residues in the CDR3. CDR3 nucleotide sequence: TGCAGCGTGGCCGGGACTAGCGGGGAAAATGAGCAGTTCTTC. Its translation: CSVAGTSGENEQFF.

This clonotype was counted many times. The rearrangement uses TRBV28 and TRBJ2-7; D may be TRBD2 (7 bases). Germline loops: CDR1 MDHEN, CDR2 SYDVKM. V lost 6 bases to trimming and J lost 7 bases, with 13 bases between them. The CDR3 is 12 residues long. The CDR3 nucleotides are TGTGCCAGCAGCCGGACAGCGGGGGAGCAGTACTTC. This sequence encodes CASSRTAGEQYF.

This clonotype was detected only a few times. This chain links TRBV2 with TRBJ2-3; TRBD2 matches 14 bases. The junction had 23 bases not matched to a gene; V was cut back by 6 bases and J by 6 bases. The germline CDR1 and CDR2 sequences are SNHLY and FYNNEI. CDR3 size: 21 residues. The CDR3 protein is CASSDLGARTSGGRRSDTQYF. In nucleotides, the CDR3 is TGTGCCAGCAGCGACCTGGGGGCGCGGACTAGCGGGGGGCGACGATCCGATACGCAGTATTTT. Based on the CDR3 plus reference TRBV2 and TRBJ2-3, the full variable domain is EPEVTQTPSHQVTQMGQEVILRCVPISNHLYFYWYRQILGQKVEFLVSFYNNEISEKSEIFDDQFSVERPDGSNFTLKIRSTKLEDSAMYFCASSDLGARTSGGRRSDTQYFGPGTRLTVL.

A single count supports this clonotype. The chain is built from TRBV11-3 and TRBJ2-1; a weak D match, TRBD2 (5 bases). Germline CDR1 SGHNT, CDR2 YENEEA. The CDR3 extends over 15 amino acids. V was cut by 2 bases and J by 3 bases, with 11 bases left in between. CDR3 sequence reads: CASSLSGQVYNEQFF. The CDR3 DNA follows: TGTGCCAGCAGCTTAAGCGGTCAGGTCTACAATGAGCAGTTCTTC.

V is TRBV6-8 and J is TRBJ1-5; tentative D call: TRBD1 (6 bases). Trimming removed 4 bases at V and 0 bases at J, with 13 bases between. The CDR3 totals 16 residues. Germline CDR1 and CDR2: MNHGY and SAAAGT. The CDR3 here is CASSLIVRGSNQPQHF. The CDR3, as DNA: TGTGCCAGCAGTTTGATCGTCAGGGGTAGCAATCAGCCCCAGCATTTT.

This clonotype was counted between two and nine times. The chain uses TRBV28 and TRBJ1-6; 8 nucleotides agree with TRBD1. V lost 6 bases, J lost 5 bases, and 6 bases stayed unmatched. CDR1 and CDR2 from the germline V gene are MDHEN and SYDVKM. CDR3 length: 15 residues. The DNA for the CDR3 is TGTGCCAGCAGACCCTTGACAGGGGATAATTCACCCCTCCACTTT. Translated, it gives CASRPLTGDNSPLHF.

This clonotype appeared a few times. This chain links TRBV12-3 or TRBV12-4 with TRBJ1-2, with 10 bases matching TRBD1. This CDR3 has 14 residues. Trimming cost V 5 bases and J 7 bases; bases outside gene matches: 7. The DNA of the CDR3 is TGTGCCAGCAGTCGGGGACAGGGGTCGTCTGGCTACACCTTC. Residues: CASSRGQGSSGYTF.

V gene TRBV12-3 or TRBV12-4 combines with J gene TRBJ2-5; 9 bases line up with TRBD1. V lost 6 bases and J lost 2; bases outside the gene matches: 7. The CDR3 is made up of 15 amino acids. CDR3 protein: CASSYTGGRQETQYF. The CDR3 DNA follows: TGTGCCAGCAGCTATACAGGGGGCAGACAAGAGACCCAGTACTTC.

The chain is built from TRBV2 and TRBJ1-2, with D tentatively TRBD1 (6 bases). CDR3 size: 15 residues. Germline V gene sequence: CDR1 SNHLY, CDR2 FYNNEI. Trimming took 5 bases from V and 1 from J, leaving 14 bases between them. The CDR3 nucleotides are TGTGCCAGCAGTCTCCGGACAGCGGATAACTATGGCTACACCTTC. Its translation is CASSLRTADNYGYTF.

V usage is TRBV12-3 or TRBV12-4 and J usage is TRBJ2-4, with TRBD2 identical over 9 bases. The CDR3 has 22 amino acids. V was clipped by 6 bases and J by 1 base; unmatched bases: 25. This CDR3 reads CASRRMSRGLAQPPRAKNIQYF. As DNA, the CDR3 is TGTGCCAGCAGACGGATGTCACGGGGACTAGCCCAACCTCCGAGGGCCAAAAACATTCAGTACTTC.

The J gene is TRBJ2-1, the V gene TRBV18, with 7 bases lining up with TRBD2. CDR1 is KGHSH and CDR2 is LQKENI in the germline V gene. This CDR3 spans 16 amino acids. V gave up 3 bases and J gave up 5 bases; unmatched junction bases: 10. In DNA form, the CDR3 reads TGTGCCAGCTCACCCTCCGCGACTAGCATCAACAATGAGCAGTTCTTC. This sequence encodes CASSPSATSINNEQFF.

The chain recombines TRBV5-1 with TRBJ2-2; D unclear. CDR3 length: 11 residues. Germline-derived CDR1 and CDR2 are SGHRS and YFSETQ. V was trimmed by 5 bases and J by 5 bases, leaving 4 bases between them. The CDR3 is CASSMTGELFF. CDR3 coding DNA: TGCGCCAGCAGTATGACCGGGGAGCTGTTTTTT.